This record covers a single T cell receptor (beta chain). The data stem from a study of blood T cell repertoires in COVID-19. Study-level background: The analysed material was cDNA or gDNA that came from T cells, B-cell-depleted T cells, or PBMCs.

The authors' processing: Amplified reference gene primers provided the basis for estimating nucleated cell counts. TCRdb's copy holds only in-frame clones and misses some; the assay was immunoSEQ multiplex PCR. V, J and clone size were drawn from that table, and D and trimming were deduced from the DNA. The table has approximately 90,000 clones, approximately 87% seen once; the top ten hold 7.4%. The receptor was derived from a human donor with acute or convalescent COVID-19. The donor label of this sample is uncertain. Material: peripheral blood.

The CDR3 here is CASSFQGASSNQPQHF. In DNA form, the CDR3 reads TGTGCCAGCAGCTTCCAGGGTGCAAGTAGCAATCAGCCCCAGCATTTT. This rearrangement joins TRBV5-4 to TRBJ1-5, with D perhaps matching TRBD1 (5 bases). The CDR3 has 16 residues. Germline CDR1 reads SGHNT; CDR2 reads YYREEE (reference sequence). Trimming cost V 2 bases and J 0 bases, with 12 bases left between them.